This TCR beta chain was sequenced during a study of technical replicates of blood from a handful of donors. This clone showed up just once. The data were produced by immunoSEQ multiplex PCR, yet TCRdb's version contains in-frame clones alone and is incomplete. The top ten clones hold 0.25% of a sample with around 70,000 clones, roughly 94% of them seen once. V dropped 1 base and J dropped 2 bases, with 12 bases sitting between them. Per the germline V gene, CDR1 is SQVTM and CDR2 is ANQGSEA. The CDR3 spans 15 residues. Material for sequencing was T cells isolated from PBMCs. The chain carries TRBV29-1 and TRBJ2-1, with D tentatively TRBD2 (6 bases). The clonotype was recovered from a human donor in good health. Here the CDR3 DNA reads TGCAGCGTTGAAGGCCGGGACTTTCCCTACAATGAGCAGTTCTTC. Translating it yields CSVEGRDFPYNEQFF.